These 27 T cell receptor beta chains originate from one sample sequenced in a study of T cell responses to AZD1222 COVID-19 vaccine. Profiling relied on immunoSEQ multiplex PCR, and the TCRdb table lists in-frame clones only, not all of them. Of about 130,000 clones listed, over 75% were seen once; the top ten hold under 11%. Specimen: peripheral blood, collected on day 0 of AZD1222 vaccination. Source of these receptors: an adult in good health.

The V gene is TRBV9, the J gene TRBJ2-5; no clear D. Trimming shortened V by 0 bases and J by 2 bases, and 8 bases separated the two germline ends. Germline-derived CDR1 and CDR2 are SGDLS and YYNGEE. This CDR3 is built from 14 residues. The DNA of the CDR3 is TGTGCCAGCAGCGTAGGGGTAGGGCAAGAGACCCAGTACTTC. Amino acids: CASSVGVGQETQYF.

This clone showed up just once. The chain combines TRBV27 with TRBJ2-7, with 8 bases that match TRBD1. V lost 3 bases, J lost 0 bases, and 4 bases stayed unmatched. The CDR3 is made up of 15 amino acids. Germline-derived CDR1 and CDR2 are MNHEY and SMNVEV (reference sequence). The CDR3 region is CASSLRTGPSYEQYF. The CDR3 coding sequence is TGTGCCAGCAGTTTGCGGACAGGGCCCTCCTACGAGCAGTACTTC.

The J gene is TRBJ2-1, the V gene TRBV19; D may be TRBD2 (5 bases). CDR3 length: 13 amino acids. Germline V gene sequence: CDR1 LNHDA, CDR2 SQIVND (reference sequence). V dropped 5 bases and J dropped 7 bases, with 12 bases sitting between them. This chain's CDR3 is CASSPWELNEQFF. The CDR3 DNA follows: TGTGCCAGTAGTCCCTGGGAGTTAAATGAGCAGTTCTTC.

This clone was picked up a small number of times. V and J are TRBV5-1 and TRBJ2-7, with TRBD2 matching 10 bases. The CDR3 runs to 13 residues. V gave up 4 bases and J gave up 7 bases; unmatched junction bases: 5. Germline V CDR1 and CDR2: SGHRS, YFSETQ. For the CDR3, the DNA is TGCGCCAGCAGCCTCGGACTAGCGGAGGAGCAGTACTTC. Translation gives CASSLGLAEEQYF.

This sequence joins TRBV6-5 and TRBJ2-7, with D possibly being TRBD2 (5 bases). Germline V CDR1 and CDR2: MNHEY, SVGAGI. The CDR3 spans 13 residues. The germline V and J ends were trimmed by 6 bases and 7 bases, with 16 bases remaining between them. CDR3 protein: CASSPGSPREQYF. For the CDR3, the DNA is TGTGCCAGCAGCCCGGGGTCCCCGAGAGAGCAGTACTTC.

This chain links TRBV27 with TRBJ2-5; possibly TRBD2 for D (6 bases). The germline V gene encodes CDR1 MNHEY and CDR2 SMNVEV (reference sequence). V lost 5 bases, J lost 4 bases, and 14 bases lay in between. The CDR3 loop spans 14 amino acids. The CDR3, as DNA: TGTGCCAGCAGTCCGGCGGGAAGCGGAGAGACCCAGTACTTC. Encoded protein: CASSPAGSGETQYF.

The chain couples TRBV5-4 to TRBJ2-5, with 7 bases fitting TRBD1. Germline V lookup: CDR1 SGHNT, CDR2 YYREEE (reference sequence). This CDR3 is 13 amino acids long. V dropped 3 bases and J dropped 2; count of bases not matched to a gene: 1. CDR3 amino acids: CASSWDRQETQYF. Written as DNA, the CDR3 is TGTGCCAGCAGCTGGGACAGACAAGAGACCCAGTACTTC.

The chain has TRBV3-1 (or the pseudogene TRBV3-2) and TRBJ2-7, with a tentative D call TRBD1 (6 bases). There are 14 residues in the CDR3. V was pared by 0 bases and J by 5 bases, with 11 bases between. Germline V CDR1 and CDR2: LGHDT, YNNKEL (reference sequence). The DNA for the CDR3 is TGTGCCAGCAGCCAAGATTACAGGGCCCACGAGCAGTACTTC. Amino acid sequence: CASSQDYRAHEQYF.

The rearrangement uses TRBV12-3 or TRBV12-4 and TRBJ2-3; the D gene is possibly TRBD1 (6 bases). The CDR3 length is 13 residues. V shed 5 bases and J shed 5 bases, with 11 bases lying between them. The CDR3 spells CASSIGQRDTQYF. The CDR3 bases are TGTGCCAGCAGTATAGGACAGAGAGATACGCAGTATTTT.

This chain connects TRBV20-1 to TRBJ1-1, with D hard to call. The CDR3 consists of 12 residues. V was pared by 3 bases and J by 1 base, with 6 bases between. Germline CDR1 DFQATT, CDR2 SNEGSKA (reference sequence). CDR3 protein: CSASKGNTEAFF. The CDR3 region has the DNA TGCAGTGCTAGTAAGGGGAACACTGAAGCTTTCTTT.

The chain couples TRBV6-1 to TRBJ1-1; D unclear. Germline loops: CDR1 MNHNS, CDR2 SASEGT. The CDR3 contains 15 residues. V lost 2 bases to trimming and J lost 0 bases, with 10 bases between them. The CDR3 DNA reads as TGTGCCAGCAGTGAATTTATGGTGTTGAACACTGAAGCTTTCTTT. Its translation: CASSEFMVLNTEAFF.

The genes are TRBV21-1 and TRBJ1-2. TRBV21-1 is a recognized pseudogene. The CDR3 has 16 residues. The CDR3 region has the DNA TGTGCCAGCAGCAAAGGTGACAGAAGGGGAGACTATGGCTACACCTTC. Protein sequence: CASSKGDRRGDYGYTF.

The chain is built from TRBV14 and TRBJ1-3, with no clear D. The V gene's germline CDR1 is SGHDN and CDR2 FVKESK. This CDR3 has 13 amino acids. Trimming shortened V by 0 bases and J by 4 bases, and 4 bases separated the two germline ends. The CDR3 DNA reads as TGTGCCAGCAGCCAAGAACCGGGAAACACCATATATTTT. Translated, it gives CASSQEPGNTIYF.

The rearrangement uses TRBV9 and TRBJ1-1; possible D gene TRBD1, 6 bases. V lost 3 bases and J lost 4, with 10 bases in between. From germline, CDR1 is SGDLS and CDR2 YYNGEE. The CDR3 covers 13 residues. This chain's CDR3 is CASSAGVLTEAFF. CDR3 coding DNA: TGTGCCAGCAGCGCAGGGGTTCTCACTGAAGCTTTCTTT.

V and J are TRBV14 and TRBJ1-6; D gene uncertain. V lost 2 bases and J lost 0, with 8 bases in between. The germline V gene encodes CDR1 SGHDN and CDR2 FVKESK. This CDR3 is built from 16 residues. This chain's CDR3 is CASSQLGSSYNSPLHF. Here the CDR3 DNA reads TGTGCCAGCAGCCAATTGGGGAGCTCCTATAATTCACCCCTCCACTTT.

The CDR3 loop is CASSLLGRGFYGYTF. The CDR3 DNA reads TGCGCCAGCAGCCTCCTAGGTCGAGGGTTCTATGGCTACACCTTC. V and J are TRBV5-1 and TRBJ1-2; D is unclear. Trimming took off 4 bases at V and 4 bases at J, with 17 bases between the two ends. The CDR3 has 15 amino acids. CDR1 is SGHRS and CDR2 is YFSETQ in the germline V gene.

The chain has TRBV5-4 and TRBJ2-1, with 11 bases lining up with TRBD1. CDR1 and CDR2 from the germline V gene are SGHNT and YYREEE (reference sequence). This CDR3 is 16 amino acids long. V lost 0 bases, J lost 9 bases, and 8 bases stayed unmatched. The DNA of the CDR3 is TGTGCCAGCAGCTTGGTGGACAGGGGGCTTGGCGGTGAGCAGTTCTTC. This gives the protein CASSLVDRGLGGEQFF.

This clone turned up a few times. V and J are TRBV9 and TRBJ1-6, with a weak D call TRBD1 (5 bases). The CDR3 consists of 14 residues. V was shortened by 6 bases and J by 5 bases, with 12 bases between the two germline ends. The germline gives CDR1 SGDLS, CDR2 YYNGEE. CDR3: CASNGGRNNSPLHF. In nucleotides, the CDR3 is TGTGCCAGCAACGGGGGTAGAAATAATTCACCCCTCCACTTT.

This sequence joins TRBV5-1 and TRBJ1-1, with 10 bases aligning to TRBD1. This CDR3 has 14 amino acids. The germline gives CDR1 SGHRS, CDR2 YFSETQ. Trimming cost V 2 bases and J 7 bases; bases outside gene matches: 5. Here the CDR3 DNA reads TGCGCCAGCAGCTTCACCGGGACAGGGGTTGAAGCTTTCTTT. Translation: CASSFTGTGVEAFF.

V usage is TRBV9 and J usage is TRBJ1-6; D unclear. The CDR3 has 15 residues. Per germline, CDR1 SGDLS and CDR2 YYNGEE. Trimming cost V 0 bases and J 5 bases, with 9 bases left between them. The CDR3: CASSVETANNSPLHF. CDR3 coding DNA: TGTGCCAGCAGCGTAGAAACTGCTAATAATTCACCCCTCCACTTT.

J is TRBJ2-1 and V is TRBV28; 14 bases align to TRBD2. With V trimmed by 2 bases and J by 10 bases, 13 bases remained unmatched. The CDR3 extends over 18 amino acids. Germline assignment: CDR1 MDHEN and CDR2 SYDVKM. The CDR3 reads CASSLTFGTSGRFLEQFF. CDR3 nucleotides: TGTGCCAGCAGTTTAACATTTGGGACTAGCGGGAGATTTTTGGAGCAGTTCTTC. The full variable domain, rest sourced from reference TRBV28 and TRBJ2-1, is DVKVTQSSRYLVKRTGEKVFLECVQDMDHENMFWYRQDPGLGLRLIYFSYDVKMKEKGDIPEGYSVSREKKERFSLILESASTNQTSMYLCASSLTFGTSGRFLEQFFGPGTRLTVL.

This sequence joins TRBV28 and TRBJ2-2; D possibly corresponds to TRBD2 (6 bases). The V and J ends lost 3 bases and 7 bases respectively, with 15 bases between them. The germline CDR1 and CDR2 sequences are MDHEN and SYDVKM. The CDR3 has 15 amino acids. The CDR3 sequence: CASSFHREIIGELFF. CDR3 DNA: TGTGCCAGCAGTTTCCACCGGGAGATAATCGGGGAGCTGTTTTTT.

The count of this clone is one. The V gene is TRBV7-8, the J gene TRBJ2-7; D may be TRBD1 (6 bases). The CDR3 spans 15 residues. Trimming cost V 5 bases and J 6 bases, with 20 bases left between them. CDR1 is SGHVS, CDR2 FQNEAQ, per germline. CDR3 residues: CASSLWQGRGSEQYF. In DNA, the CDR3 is TGTGCCAGCAGCCTTTGGCAGGGCAGGGGATCCGAGCAGTACTTC.

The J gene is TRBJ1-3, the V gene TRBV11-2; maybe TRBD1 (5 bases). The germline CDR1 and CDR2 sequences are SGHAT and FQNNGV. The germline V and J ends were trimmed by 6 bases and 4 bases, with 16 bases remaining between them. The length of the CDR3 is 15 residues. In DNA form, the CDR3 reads TGTGCCAGCAGTCCGCTGGGGGGTTTCGGAAACACCATATATTTT. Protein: CASSPLGGFGNTIYF.

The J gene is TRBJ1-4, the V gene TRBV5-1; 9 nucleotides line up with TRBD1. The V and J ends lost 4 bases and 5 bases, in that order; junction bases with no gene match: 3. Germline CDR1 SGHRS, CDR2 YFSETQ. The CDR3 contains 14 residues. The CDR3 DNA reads TGCGCCAGCAGCGGGACAGGGAGGAATGAAAAACTGTTTTTT. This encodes CASSGTGRNEKLFF.

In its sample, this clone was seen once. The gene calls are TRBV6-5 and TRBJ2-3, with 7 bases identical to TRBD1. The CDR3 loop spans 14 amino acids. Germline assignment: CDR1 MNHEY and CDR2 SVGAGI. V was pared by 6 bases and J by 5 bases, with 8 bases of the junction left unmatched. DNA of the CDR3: TGTGCCAGCAGGAAAGGGACAGTCCGAGATACGCAGTATTTT. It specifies CASRKGTVRDTQYF.

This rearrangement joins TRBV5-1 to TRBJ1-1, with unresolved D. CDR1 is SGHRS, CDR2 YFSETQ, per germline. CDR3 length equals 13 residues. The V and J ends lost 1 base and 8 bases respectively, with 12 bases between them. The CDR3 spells CASSLLGTNEAFF. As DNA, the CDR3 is TGCGCCAGCAGCTTGTTGGGTACCAACGAAGCTTTCTTT.